A single sample gave rise to the 17 T cell receptor beta chains below, sequenced in a study of Ad26.COV2.S vaccination and SARS-CoV-2 variants. Documented treatment: about 20 received Ad26.COV2.S at low or high dose, single or two shots; several received placebo; per-sample allocation not given. At day 63 after the first vaccine or placebo injection, samples were drawn. Using immunoSEQ multiplex PCR, the repertoire was profiled, and TCRdb retains in-frame clones only, with some absent. The sample lists about 350,000 clones, around 84% occurring once. The sequenced sample was peripheral blood, obtained in a trial of Ad26.COV2.S vaccine versus placebo. The receptors originated from a person aged 18-60 years who received the Ad26.COV2.S COVID-19 vaccine or a placebo.

The chain is built from TRBV30 and TRBJ1-2, with TRBD1 as a possible D gene (5 bases). The CDR3 spans 16 residues. Trimming removed 4 bases at V and 4 bases at J, with 22 bases between. CDR1 is GTSNPN, CDR2 SVGIG, per germline (reference sequence). CDR3 residues: CAWTALLRGTGYGYTF. CDR3 bases: TGTGCCTGGACCGCCCTTCTTCGGGGGACCGGCTATGGCTACACCTTC.

This clone was seen a few times. The rearrangement uses TRBV7-2 and TRBJ2-7; 11 bases line up with TRBD1. V trimming: 3 bases; J trimming: 6 bases; junction bases outside the gene matches: 7. There are 15 residues in the CDR3. Germline lookup yields CDR1 SGHTA and CDR2 FQGNSA. CDR3 region: CASSFAGQGASEQYF. CDR3 DNA sequence: TGTGCCAGCAGCTTTGCTGGACAGGGGGCCAGCGAGCAGTACTTC.

The rearrangement joins TRBV6-2 or TRBV6-3 to TRBJ2-6, with TRBD1 matching over 7 bases. This CDR3 spans 21 amino acids. Germline-derived CDR1 and CDR2 are MNHEY and SVGEGT. Trimming took 0 bases from V and 0 from J; bases not matched to a gene: 14. The CDR3 region has the DNA TGTGCCAGCAGTTACTCAGTTTATCGGGACAGCCCTTCCTCTGGGGCCAACGTCCTGACTTTC. Translating it yields CASSYSVYRDSPSSGANVLTF.

The CDR3 DNA follows: TGTGCCAGCAGCAAAGGACAGGGTTCAAATCAGCCCCAGCATTTT. As protein: CASSKGQGSNQPQHF. The chain joins TRBV27 to TRBJ1-5, with 8 positions matching TRBD1. Germline loops: CDR1 MNHEY, CDR2 SMNVEV (reference sequence). V dropped 6 bases and J dropped 4; count of bases not matched to a gene: 8. The CDR3 is 15 residues long.

This clone was found once. J is TRBJ1-1 and V is TRBV27, with 8 bases aligning to TRBD1. The length of the CDR3 is 14 residues. Trimming at V came to 3 bases and at J to 3 bases, leaving 3 bases not matched to a gene. Germline loops: CDR1 MNHEY, CDR2 SMNVEV (reference sequence). This CDR3 is CASSFQGAYTEAFF. Written as DNA, the CDR3 is TGTGCCAGCAGTTTTCAGGGGGCTTACACTGAAGCTTTCTTT.

V and J are TRBV28 and TRBJ2-2, with D unclear. Germline V CDR1 and CDR2: MDHEN, SYDVKM. The CDR3 is 14 residues long. The V gene lost 2 bases and the J gene lost 2 bases, with 6 bases spanning the gap. CDR3 DNA sequence: TGTGCCAGCAGTTTAATGTCCAACACCGGGGAGCTGTTTTTT. It is translated as CASSLMSNTGELFF.

The gene calls are TRBV3-1 (or the pseudogene TRBV3-2) and TRBJ2-7; weak D call: TRBD1 (5 bases). Germline V gives CDR1 LGHDT, CDR2 YNNKEL (reference sequence). The CDR3 is made up of 14 amino acids. V was clipped by 7 bases and J by 0 bases, with 13 bases between them. This chain's CDR3 is CASTSDSSSYEQYF. The CDR3, as DNA: TGTGCCAGCACCTCTGACAGCAGCTCCTACGAGCAGTACTTC.

The chain employs TRBV28 and TRBJ1-6; 9 bases map to TRBD1. The V gene's germline CDR1 is MDHEN and CDR2 SYDVKM. The CDR3 runs to 12 residues. V lost 10 bases and J lost 7; bases outside the gene matches: 2. The CDR3 reads CAIGTGNSPLHF. Here the CDR3 DNA reads TGTGCCATCGGGACAGGGAATTCACCCCTCCACTTT.

The chain links TRBV11-3 to TRBJ2-1, with 9 nucleotides matching TRBD1. V shed 5 bases, J shed 5 bases, and the junction held 7 bases outside the gene matches. Germline V gene sequence: CDR1 SGHNT, CDR2 YENEEA. The CDR3 loop spans 15 amino acids. The CDR3 nucleotides read TGTGCCAGCAGCCCTGGACAGGGGAAGCACAATGAGCAGTTCTTC. Translating it yields CASSPGQGKHNEQFF.

This clone is a singleton in its sample. This sequence joins TRBV2 and TRBJ2-7, with 7 bases that match TRBD2. The ends lost 7 bases at V and 5 bases at J; junction bases unmatched: 14. The CDR3 is 15 residues long. Germline assignment: CDR1 SNHLY and CDR2 FYNNEI. The DNA of the CDR3 is TGTGCCAGCATGCAAGAGGGGAGGGCCTTCCACGAGCAGTACTTC. It encodes CASMQEGRAFHEQYF.

This chain links TRBV7-2 with TRBJ1-6; D is possibly TRBD1 (5 bases). The germline V and J ends were trimmed by 4 bases and 4 bases, with 14 bases remaining between them. CDR1 is SGHTA and CDR2 is FQGNSA in the germline V gene. This CDR3 is 16 amino acids long. This chain's CDR3 is CASSYGSRQYNSPLHF. The CDR3 nucleotides are TGTGCCAGCAGCTATGGGTCGAGACAGTATAATTCACCCCTCCACTTT.

The chain recombines TRBV7-9 with TRBJ2-7; possibly TRBD1 or TRBD2 for D (5 bases each). Germline assignment: CDR1 SEHNR and CDR2 FQNEAQ (reference sequence). The CDR3 extends over 15 amino acids. Trimming took 5 bases from V and 2 from J, leaving 16 bases between them. The CDR3 DNA reads as TGTGCCAGCAGCCAGGGTAGTGGGAGCGCCTACGAGCAGTACTTC. Protein sequence: CASSQGSGSAYEQYF.

This clone was detected a few times. Additional DNA sequences in this sample encode the identical CDR3. The gene calls are TRBV7-6 and TRBJ1-1; the D is unclear. V lost 1 base, J lost 1 base, and 4 bases lay in between. Germline V lookup: CDR1 SGHVS, CDR2 FNYEAQ. The length of the CDR3 is 13 residues. CDR3 protein: CASSLERNTEAFF. DNA for the CDR3: TGTGCCAGCAGCTTAGAACGGAACACTGAAGCTTTCTTT.

The chain carries TRBV6-5 and TRBJ1-1; D ambiguous. The length of the CDR3 is 16 residues. CDR1 is MNHEY, CDR2 SVGAGI, per germline. With 0 bases removed from V and 6 bases from J, the gap between germline ends came to 17 bases. CDR3 loop: CASSYSSIRIHSEAFF. The CDR3 DNA reads TGTGCCAGCAGTTACTCGTCCATCCGCATCCACTCTGAAGCTTTCTTT.

V usage is TRBV6-5 and J usage is TRBJ2-7; D unclear. Germline V lookup: CDR1 MNHEY, CDR2 SVGAGI. This CDR3 has 14 amino acids. V lost 0 bases and J lost 2, with 8 bases in between. The CDR3 coding sequence is TGTGCCAGCAGTTACTCTGAGAATCCCTACGAGCAGTACTTC. Its translation is CASSYSENPYEQYF.

The gene calls are TRBV5-8 and TRBJ1-1; D gene unclear. Trimming removed 2 bases from V and 0 bases from J, with 5 bases in between. CDR3 size: 13 residues. The germline V gene encodes CDR1 SGHTS and CDR2 YDEGEE. The CDR3 DNA reads TGTGCCAGCAGCTTTCGTCTGAACACTGAAGCTTTCTTT. Translated, it gives CASSFRLNTEAFF.

This chain links TRBV5-1 with TRBJ2-2, with a weak D call TRBD1 (6 bases). The CDR3 spans 15 residues. Germline CDR1 SGHRS, CDR2 YFSETQ. Trimming removed 4 bases at V and 4 bases at J, with 14 bases between. The CDR3 is CASSEDRPGTGELFF. The CDR3 DNA reads TGCGCCAGCAGCGAGGACAGACCGGGCACCGGGGAGCTGTTTTTT.